This T cell receptor (beta chain) was recovered during a study of CD8 T cells in ankylosing spondylitis. Study conclusions and caveats: Disease-associated clonotypes exhibited CD8+ identity and were relatively infrequent in peripheral blood.

This clonotype appeared a few times. Antigen unknown. One entry per CDR3 protein results from TCRdb running MiXCR on the 5' RACE reads. The sample has 200,000 or so distinct CDR3 sequences, 18% seen once. Trimming cost V 6 bases and J 0 bases, with 18 bases left between them. Germline CDR1 and CDR2: DFQATT and SNEGSKA (reference sequence). The CDR3 extends over 16 amino acids. The origin of this receptor is a male donor aged 10-30 years with ankylosing spondylitis or in good health (not recorded which). The chain employs TRBV20-1 and TRBJ2-1, with D tentatively TRBD2 (6 bases). Sequences were obtained from blood, either unsorted or a sorted T cell fraction (not recorded which). CDR3 residues: CSAQAGTLSSYNEQFF. Written as DNA, the CDR3 is TGCAGTGCGCAGGCCGGGACTCTGAGCTCCTACAATGAGCAGTTCTTC.